The entry that follows covers one TCR beta chain sequence. Its antigen is still unknown. This sample stems from a study of siplizumab effects on memory and regulatory T cells. TCRdb's table, derived via immunoSEQ multiplex PCR, lists solely in-frame clones and lacks some. The sample shows about 100,000 clones, around 90% of them seen only once. Germline loops: CDR1 SGHRS, CDR2 YFSETQ. CDR3 length: 19 amino acids. V lost 0 bases to trimming and J lost 5 bases; unmatched junction nucleotides: 19. Whole-study results and caveats: Proliferating Tregs from siplizumab cultures lacked functional confirmation of suppression. Alloreactive CD4+ clones that could be mapped were on average approximately 69% Treg-derived with siplizumab, against about 25% in controls.

Input material: non-Treg CD4+ T cells sorted from blood. The TCR was taken from a human donor in good health. V usage is TRBV5-1 and J usage is TRBJ2-5, with 7 bases identical to TRBD1. The CDR3 sequence is CASSLGQGRGARMRETQYF. The CDR3 region has the DNA TGCGCCAGCAGCTTGGGACAGGGAAGAGGGGCTCGAATGCGGGAGACCCAGTACTTC.